This T cell receptor (beta chain) derives from a study of hypomethylating agent response in myelodysplastic syndrome. Method: immunoSEQ multiplex PCR; TCRdb's copy keeps in-frame clones and lacks some. This sample has thousands of clones, with less than 90% found just once. The origin of this receptor is a human donor with myelodysplastic syndrome. This specimen was bone marrow, taken before or after starting hypomethylating agent treatment for myelodysplastic syndrome (not recorded which).

In nucleotides, the CDR3 is TGTGCCAGCAGCTTTTCAACGGGGGACAAGCGCTACACCTTC. Protein sequence: CASSFSTGDKRYTF. V is TRBV7-9 and J is TRBJ1-2; perhaps TRBD1 as D (6 bases). CDR1 is SEHNR and CDR2 is FQNEAQ in the germline V gene (reference sequence). The V end was cut by 3 bases, the J end by 9 bases, with 17 bases between. This CDR3 is 14 amino acids long.